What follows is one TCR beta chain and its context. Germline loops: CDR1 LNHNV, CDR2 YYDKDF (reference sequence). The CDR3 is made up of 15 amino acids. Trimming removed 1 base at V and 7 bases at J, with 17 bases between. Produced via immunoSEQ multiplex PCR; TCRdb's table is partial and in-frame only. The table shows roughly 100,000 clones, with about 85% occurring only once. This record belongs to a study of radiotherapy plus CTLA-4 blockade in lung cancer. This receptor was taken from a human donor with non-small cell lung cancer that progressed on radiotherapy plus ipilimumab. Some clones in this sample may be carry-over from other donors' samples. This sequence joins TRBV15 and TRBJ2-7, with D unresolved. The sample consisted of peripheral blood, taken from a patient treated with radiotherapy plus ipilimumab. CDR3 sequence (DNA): TGTGCCACCAGCAGAGCTCGGACCCCTGTCGGGGAGCAGTACTTC. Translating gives CATSRARTPVGEQYF. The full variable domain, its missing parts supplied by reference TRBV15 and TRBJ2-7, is DAMVIQNPRYQVTQFGKPVTLSCSQTLNHNVMYWYQQKSSQAPKLLFHYYDKDFNNEADTPDNFQSRRPNTSFCFLDIRSPGLGDTAMYLCATSRARTPVGEQYFGPGTRLTVT.